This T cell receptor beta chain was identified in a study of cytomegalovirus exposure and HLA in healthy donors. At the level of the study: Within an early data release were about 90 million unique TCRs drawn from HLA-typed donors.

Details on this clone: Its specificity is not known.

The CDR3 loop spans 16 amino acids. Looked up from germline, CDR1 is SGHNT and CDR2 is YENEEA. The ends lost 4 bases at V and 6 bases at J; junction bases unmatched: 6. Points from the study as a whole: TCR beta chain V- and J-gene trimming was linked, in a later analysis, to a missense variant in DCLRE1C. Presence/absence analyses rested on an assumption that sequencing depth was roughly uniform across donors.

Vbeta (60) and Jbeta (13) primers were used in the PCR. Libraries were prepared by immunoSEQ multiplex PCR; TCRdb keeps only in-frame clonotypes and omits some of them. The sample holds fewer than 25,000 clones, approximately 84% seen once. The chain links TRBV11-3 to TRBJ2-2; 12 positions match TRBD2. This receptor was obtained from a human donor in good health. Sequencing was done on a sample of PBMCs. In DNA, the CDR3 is TGTGCCAGCAGCTCTCGGGCTAGCGGGAGGGCCGGGGAGCTGTTTTTT. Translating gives CASSSRASGRAGELFF.